The text below deals with one T cell receptor beta chain. Its specificity is not known. These data come from a study of long-term antiretroviral therapy in people with HIV. General observations from the study: Controls had broader CDR3 length ranges than HIV repertoires did. Even long-term ART left TRB diversity below transplant donor controls, despite gains.

Sequencing relied on immunoSEQ assay v3.0, run at survey level. Profiling relied on immunoSEQ multiplex PCR, and the TCRdb table lists in-frame clones only, not all of them. In the table there are 20,000 to 25,000 clones, about 84% of which are singletons. At minimum, one pre-ART and two post-ART PBMC samples were obtained from each donor. The study used samples holding roughly 0.85-11 million cryopreserved PBMC before DNA extraction. The germline gives CDR1 MGHRA, CDR2 YSYEKL. The CDR3 sequence is 18 residues long. V shed 1 base, J shed 2 bases, and the junction held 8 bases outside the gene matches.

The clonotype comes from a man aged 35 to 55 with HIV. This chain links TRBV4-1 with TRBJ2-5; the match to TRBD2 covers 12 bases. Sequenced material: unsorted PBMCs, taken 0.5 years before starting antiretroviral therapy. This CDR3 is CASSQALLAGGLQETQYF. In nucleotides, the CDR3 is TGCGCCAGCAGCCAAGCCCTCCTAGCGGGGGGGCTTCAAGAGACCCAGTACTTC.